This T cell receptor beta chain emerged from a study of glioma-infiltrating T cells after dendritic cell vaccination. About the research overall: Glioblastoma patients came from Phase I and II dendritic cell vaccination trials.

The time point was: after dendritic cell vaccination, including at tumor progression/relapse. All glioblastoma patients lacked an isocitrate dehydrogenase mutation. The immunoSEQ assay amplified TCRB CDR3 from up to roughly 2 ug DNA. Measured with immunoSEQ multiplex PCR; TCRdb has only the in-frame clones, and not every one. The sample includes around 87,000 clones, around 83% seen only once; the top ten take roughly 6.8%. Germline loops: CDR1 SGDLS, CDR2 YYNGEE. The CDR3 length is 16 residues. Trimming stripped 1 base from V and 0 bases from J, with 11 bases between. This clone was observed once. The clonotype comes from a human donor with glioblastoma. The source material was blood, sampled after dendritic cell vaccination. V and J are TRBV9 and TRBJ1-3, with TRBD1 as a possible D gene (5 bases). The CDR3 loop reads CASSVNQGNSGNTIYF. As DNA, the CDR3 is TGTGCCAGCAGCGTAAATCAGGGAAACTCTGGAAACACCATATATTTT. The full variable domain, its missing parts supplied by reference TRBV9 and TRBJ1-3, is DSGVTQTPKHLITATGQRVTLRCSPRSGDLSVYWYQQSLDQGLQFLIQYYNGEERAKGNILERFSAQQFPDLHSELNLSSLELGDSALYFCASSVNQGNSGNTIYFGEGSWLTVV.